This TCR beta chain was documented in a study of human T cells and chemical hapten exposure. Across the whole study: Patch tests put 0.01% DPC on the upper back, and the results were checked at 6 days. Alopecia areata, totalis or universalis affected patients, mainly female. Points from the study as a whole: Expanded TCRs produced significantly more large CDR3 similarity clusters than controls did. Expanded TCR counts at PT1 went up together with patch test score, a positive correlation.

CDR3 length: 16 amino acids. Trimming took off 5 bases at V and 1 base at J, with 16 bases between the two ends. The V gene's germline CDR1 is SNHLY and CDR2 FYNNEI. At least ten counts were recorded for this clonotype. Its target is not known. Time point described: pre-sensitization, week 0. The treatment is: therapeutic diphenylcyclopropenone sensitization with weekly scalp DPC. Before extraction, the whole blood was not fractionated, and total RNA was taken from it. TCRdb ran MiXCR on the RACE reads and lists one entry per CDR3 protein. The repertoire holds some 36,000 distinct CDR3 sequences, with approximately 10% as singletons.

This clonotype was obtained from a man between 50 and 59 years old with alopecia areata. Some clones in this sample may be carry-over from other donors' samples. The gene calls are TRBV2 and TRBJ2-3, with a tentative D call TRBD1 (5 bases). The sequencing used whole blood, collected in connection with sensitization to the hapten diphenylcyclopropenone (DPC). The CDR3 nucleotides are TGTGCCAGCAGTCCAAACAGGTTTGAGGGCACAGATACGCAGTATTTT. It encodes CASSPNRFEGTDTQYF.